The rows below give T cell receptor beta chains drawn from one sample of a study of shared clonotypes between healthy human individuals. Method: immunoSEQ multiplex PCR; TCRdb's copy keeps in-frame clones and lacks some. The sample consists of a few million clones, roughly 93% of them appearing once. The sequenced sample consisted of naive CD8+ T cells from PBMCs. The receptors stem from a man younger than 35 in good health. Some clones in this sample may be carry-over from other donors' samples. The CDR3 runs from the conserved cysteine through the conserved F or W. D genes are given only for firm matches. A clone size is listed for some rows: how often the clone was seen (once, few, many), or a class if it is expanded.

NA,TRBJ1-1,NA,TRBV7-2,CASSPRPSDTEAFF,TGTGCCAGCAGCCCTCGACCGTCGGACACTGAAGCTTTCTTT
TRBD2,TRBJ2-1,NA,TRBV4-1,CASSQRETSGSQFF,TGCGCCAGCAGCCAGAGGGAGACTAGCGGGTCGCAGTTCTTC
NA,TRBJ2-1,NA,TRBV5-1,CASSSGDSLYNEQFF,TGCGCCAGCAGCTCCGGGGACTCGCTCTACAATGAGCAGTTCTTC
TRBD1,TRBJ1-1,NA,TRBV5-1,CASHVEGAASNTEAFF,TGCGCCAGCCACGTAGAGGGGGCCGCCTCGAACACTGAAGCTTTCTTT
TRBD1,TRBJ2-7,NA,TRBV7-9,CASSLGQGEAYEQYF,TGTGCCAGCAGTCTTGGACAGGGGGAAGCCTACGAGCAGTACTTC
NA,TRBJ2-5,NA,TRBV7-7,CASSRRLNQETQYF,TGTGCCAGCAGCCGACGACTCAACCAAGAGACCCAGTACTTC
TRBD1,TRBJ2-7,NA,TRBV9,CASSAETGFPYEQYF,TGTGCCAGCAGCGCGGAGACAGGGTTCCCCTACGAGCAGTACTTC
NA,TRBJ2-7,NA,TRBV5-1,CASSSTNGGAWPYEQYF,TGCGCCAGCAGCTCAACCAATGGGGGCGCGTGGCCCTACGAGCAGTACTTC
TRBD2,TRBJ2-5,NA,TRBV15,CATSRDSFPGGAGETQYF,TGTGCCACCAGCAGAGATTCGTTCCCCGGGGGGGCGGGAGAGACCCAGTACTTC
NA,TRBJ2-7,NA,TRBV5-6,CASEMGASHYEQYF,TGTGCCAGCGAGATGGGGGCGAGTCACTACGAGCAGTACTTC
NA,TRBJ2-7,NA,TRBV2,CASSEAQPYEQYF,TGTGCCAGCAGTGAAGCCCAGCCCTACGAGCAGTACTTC
NA,TRBJ1-4,NA,TRBV25-1,CASSDYREEVDEKLFF,TGTGCCAGCAGTGATTACAGGGAGGAAGTGGATGAAAAACTGTTTTTT
NA,TRBJ2-3,NA,TRBV14,CASSPGLGAGDTQYF,TGTGCCAGCAGCCCGGGATTGGGGGCTGGGGATACGCAGTATTTT
TRBD1,TRBJ1-2,once,TRBV10-3,CAISERTGGYGYTF,TGTGCCATCAGTGAACGGACAGGGGGCTATGGCTACACCTTC
NA,TRBJ2-7,NA,TRBV9,CASSVGGGGSYEQYF,TGTGCCAGCAGCGTAGGGGGCGGAGGCTCCTACGAGCAGTACTTC
NA,TRBJ2-7,once,TRBV7-9,CASSPGSTYEQYF,TGTGCCAGCAGCCCTGGGTCTACCTACGAGCAGTACTTC
NA,TRBJ2-1,NA,TRBV27,CASSRGRNEQFF,TGTGCCAGCAGTAGGGGTCGCAATGAGCAGTTCTTC
NA,TRBJ1-6,NA,TRBV6-6,CASSYSGSLHF,TGTGCCAGCAGTTACTCGGGATCCCTCCACTTT
TRBD2,TRBJ2-7,NA,TRBV7-7,CASSLGLADEQYF,TGTGCCAGCAGCTTAGGACTAGCGGACGAGCAGTACTTC
NA,TRBJ1-2,NA,TRBV19,CASSIDPDRDIRIRGYTF,TGTGCCAGTAGTATAGATCCGGATCGGGACATCAGGATACGAGGCTACACCTTC
NA,TRBJ2-7,once,TRBV4-3,CASSQDDTNPYEQYF,TGCGCCAGCAGCCAAGATGACACTAACCCCTACGAGCAGTACTTC
NA,TRBJ1-1,NA,TRBV5-1,CASTSAGAMNTEAFF,TGCGCCAGCACCTCTGCGGGCGCAATGAACACTGAAGCTTTCTTT
NA,TRBJ2-1,NA,TRBV28,CASSFLESYNEQFF,TGTGCCAGCAGTTTTTTAGAGTCCTACAATGAGCAGTTCTTC
NA,TRBJ2-3,NA,TRBV13,CASSSKGHVISTDTQYF,TGTGCCAGCAGCTCGAAAGGGCATGTCATTAGCACAGATACGCAGTATTTT
NA,TRBJ1-1,NA,TRBV30,CAWSHLRQVLGTEAFF,TGTGCCTGGAGTCACCTCCGACAGGTCCTTGGTACTGAAGCTTTCTTT
TRBD1,TRBJ2-3,NA,TRBV15,CATSRGQGAGTDTQYF,TGTGCCACCAGCAGAGGACAGGGGGCGGGCACAGATACGCAGTATTTT
NA,TRBJ1-3,NA,TRBV28,CASSYPSGAGGNTIYF,TGTGCCAGCAGTTACCCCTCGGGGGCTGGTGGAAACACCATATATTTT
TRBD2,TRBJ2-1,NA,TRBV28,CASSYSGSSYNEQFF,TGTGCCAGCAGTTACAGCGGGAGCTCCTACAATGAGCAGTTCTTC
NA,TRBJ2-7,once,TRBV19,CASSNSYEQYF,TGTGCCAGTAGTAACTCGTACGAGCAGTACTTC
NA,TRBJ2-7,once,TRBV11-2,CASSLGGPNYEQYF,TGTGCCAGCAGCTTAGGGGGACCCAACTACGAGCAGTACTTC
TRBD2,TRBJ2-1,NA,TRBV27,CASSSSAGAADEQFF,TGTGCCAGCAGTTCCTCAGCGGGAGCTGCGGATGAGCAGTTCTTC
NA,TRBJ1-5,NA,TRBV30,CAWSLQGHQPQHF,TGTGCCTGGAGTTTACAGGGCCATCAGCCCCAGCATTTT
NA,TRBJ2-1,NA,TRBV5-8,CASSDLRAGTYGDEQFF,TGTGCCAGCAGCGATCTTAGAGCAGGGACGTACGGCGATGAGCAGTTCTTC